These 29 T cell receptor beta chains share one sample of origin, sequenced in a study of human T cells and chemical hapten exposure. Via MiXCR, TCRdb re-called the RACE reads, giving one row per CDR3 protein. The sample includes 190,000 or so distinct CDR3 sequences, nearly 30% seen only once; the top ten take 2.9%. Indicated time point: pre-sensitization, week 0. Treatment noted: therapeutic diphenylcyclopropenone sensitization with weekly scalp DPC. The specimen was whole blood, collected in connection with sensitization to the hapten diphenylcyclopropenone (DPC). The origin of the receptors is a woman in her 30s with alopecia areata. Some clones in this sample may be carry-over from other donors' samples.

The rearrangement joins TRBV29-1 to TRBJ2-7; D perhaps matches TRBD1 (6 bases). The V gene lost 5 bases and the J gene lost 5 bases, with 19 bases spanning the gap. Germline V gene sequence: CDR1 SQVTM, CDR2 ANQGSEA. This CDR3 is built from 14 residues. The CDR3 DNA follows: TGCAGCGTTTCCTCGAGAAGGGGACAAGACGAGCAGTACTTC. It is translated as CSVSSRRGQDEQYF.

The chain couples TRBV5-1 to TRBJ1-2; 12 bases fit TRBD1. The germline CDR1 and CDR2 sequences are SGHRS and YFSETQ. CDR3 size: 19 residues. With V trimmed by 2 bases and J by 8 bases, 19 bases remained unmatched. The chain's CDR3 is CASSFAPFGTGGLEWGYTF. The CDR3 bases are TGCGCCAGCAGCTTTGCCCCTTTCGGGACAGGGGGCCTGGAGTGGGGCTACACCTTC.

The CDR3 reads CASSFKSSYLDYEQYF. The CDR3, as DNA: TGTGCCAGCAGTTTTAAGAGTTCCTATCTGGACTACGAGCAGTACTTC. The chain recombines TRBV6-2 or TRBV6-3 with TRBJ2-7; the D is unclear. CDR3 size: 16 residues. Germline assignment: CDR1 MNHEY and CDR2 SVGEGT. Trimming took off 4 bases at V and 3 bases at J, with 19 bases between the two ends.

This clonotype was detected a few times. The J gene is TRBJ2-7, the V gene TRBV29-1, with D tentatively TRBD1 (6 bases). The CDR3 has 12 amino acids. Germline CDR1 reads SQVTM; CDR2 reads ANQGSEA. With 6 bases removed from V and 5 bases from J, the gap between germline ends came to 14 bases. The CDR3, as DNA: TGCAGCGTCCACCTAACAGGGAACGAGCAGTACTTC. This gives the protein CSVHLTGNEQYF.

This clonotype was found a few times. This chain connects TRBV3-2 to TRBJ1-2; TRBD1, the D gene given by the table, was not confirmed from the DNA. TRBV3-2 is a pseudogene segment. The CDR3 loop spans 14 amino acids. CDR3 in DNA: TGTGCCAGCAGCCGACAGGGAACCCTCTATGGCTACACCTTC. It is translated as CASSRQGTLYGYTF.

This clonotype was observed once. This rearrangement joins TRBV7-2 to TRBJ2-1; D uncertain. Germline V gives CDR1 SGHTA, CDR2 FQGNSA. V lost 1 base and J 3 bases, leaving 4 bases between the germline ends. CDR3 length equals 13 residues. This chain's CDR3 is CASSLEFYNEQFF. CDR3 in DNA: TGTGCCAGCAGCTTAGAGTTCTACAATGAGCAGTTCTTC.

This sequence joins TRBV20-1 and TRBJ1-2; D is ambiguous. Trimming cost V 6 bases and J 1 base, with 12 bases left between them. Germline assignment: CDR1 DFQATT and CDR2 SNEGSKA (reference sequence). CDR3 length equals 13 residues. CDR3 nucleotide sequence: TGCAGTGCACAGACGGCCGTTAACTATGGCTACACCTTC. This encodes CSAQTAVNYGYTF.

This clonotype was observed a handful of times. The chain uses TRBV29-1 and TRBJ1-1; D not certain. Between the trimmed V and J ends, which lost 4 bases and 1 base, there was a span of 7 bases. The CDR3 runs 12 residues. Germline-derived CDR1 and CDR2 are SQVTM and ANQGSEA. CDR3 protein: CSVAFGNTEAFF. The CDR3 DNA reads as TGCAGCGTTGCATTTGGGAACACTGAAGCTTTCTTT.

V gene TRBV7-3 combines with J gene TRBJ1-3; D may be TRBD1 (6 bases). Per germline, CDR1 SGHTA and CDR2 FQGTGA. The length of the CDR3 is 15 residues. V lost 0 bases, J lost 2 bases, and 8 bases lay in between. CDR3 in amino acids: CASSLTGGTGNTIYF. The CDR3 DNA sequence: TGTGCCAGCAGCTTAACAGGGGGGACTGGAAACACCATATATTTT.

This clonotype was counted a few times. V usage is TRBV28 and J usage is TRBJ1-4; tentatively, D is TRBD1 (6 bases). Trimming removed 6 bases at V and 7 bases at J, with 12 bases between. The CDR3 has 13 amino acids. Germline-derived CDR1 and CDR2 are MDHEN and SYDVKM. Here the CDR3 reads CASRRQVFEKLFF. The CDR3 coding sequence is TGTGCCAGCAGGCGACAGGTCTTTGAAAAACTGTTTTTT.

The chain employs TRBV20-1 and TRBJ1-6; 10 bases align to TRBD1. The ends lost 0 bases at V and 5 bases at J; junction bases unmatched: 4. Germline CDR1 and CDR2: DFQATT and SNEGSKA (reference sequence). This CDR3 contains 16 residues. Written as DNA, the CDR3 is TGCAGTGCTAGAGATCGACAGGGGGCAGATAATTCACCCCTCCACTTT. Protein sequence: CSARDRQGADNSPLHF.

With respect to this clonotype: This may come from a read error, since a much larger clone is one base off. The rearrangement uses TRBV19 and TRBJ2-2; D gene ambiguous. The CDR3 is 12 amino acids. Trimming removed 11 bases at V and 8 bases at J, with 15 bases between. Germline V CDR1 and CDR2: LNHDA, SQIVND (reference sequence). The CDR3: CAGNREPGELFF. The CDR3, as DNA: TGTGCCGGTAATCGTGAGCCTGGGGAGCTGTTTTTT. Supplemented by reference TRBV19 and TRBJ2-2, the full variable domain reads DGGITQSPKYLFRKEGQNVTLSCEQNLNHDAMYWYRQDPGQGLRLIYYSQIVNDFQKGDIAEGYSVSREKKESFPLTVTSAQKNPTAFYLCAGNREPGELFFGEGSRLTVL.

This clonotype was seen a few times. The chain has TRBV9 and TRBJ2-1; D unresolved. CDR1 and CDR2 (germline): SGDLS, YYNGEE. V dropped 4 bases and J dropped 4 bases, with 9 bases sitting between them. The CDR3 is 13 amino acids. DNA for the CDR3: TGTGCCAGCAGCCAGATGGGATACAATGAGCAGTTCTTC. This codes for CASSQMGYNEQFF.

V and J are TRBV4-2 and TRBJ2-2, with D possibly called TRBD1 or TRBD2 (7 bases each). V lost 1 base and J 4 bases, leaving 13 bases between the germline ends. The germline V gene encodes CDR1 LGHNA and CDR2 YNFKEQ. The CDR3 has 16 amino acids. The CDR3 DNA reads TGTGCCAGCAGCCAAGGGGAGGGGGCGCTCACCGGGGAGCTGTTTTTT. This sequence encodes CASSQGEGALTGELFF.

The V call is TRBV4-2, the J call TRBJ2-2, with a weak D call TRBD2 (6 bases). The V gene's germline CDR1 is LGHNA and CDR2 YNFKEQ. V lost 1 base and J lost 7, with 7 bases in between. This CDR3 is 13 amino acids long. Here the CDR3 DNA reads TGTGCCAGCAGCCAAGGGAGGGTCGGGGAGCTGTTTTTT. This gives the protein CASSQGRVGELFF.

This clonotype occurred once. The chain employs TRBV2 and TRBJ1-2; maybe TRBD1 (6 bases). The CDR3 has 15 residues. With 4 bases removed from V and 4 bases from J, the gap between germline ends came to 16 bases. Germline V CDR1 and CDR2: SNHLY, FYNNEI. In DNA form, the CDR3 reads TGTGCCAGCAGTGTAGGGGGGACGGGGCTCTATGGCTACACCTTC. Encoded protein: CASSVGGTGLYGYTF. Using reference TRBV2 and TRBJ1-2 for the parts outside the CDR3, the full variable domain is EPEVTQTPSHQVTQMGQEVILRCVPISNHLYFYWYRQILGQKVEFLVSFYNNEISEKSEIFDDQFSVERPDGSNFTLKIRSTKLEDSAMYFCASSVGGTGLYGYTFGSGTRLTVV.

This rearrangement joins TRBV11-2 to TRBJ2-6, with unresolved D. Deletions cut 1 base from V and 3 bases from J, with 7 bases between. Germline lookup yields CDR1 SGHAT and CDR2 FQNNGV. The CDR3 runs 15 residues. The DNA for the CDR3 is TGTGCCAGCAGCTTAGTGGCTCTTGGGGCCAACGTCCTGACTTTC. As protein: CASSLVALGANVLTF.

This clonotype was observed a handful of times. The chain's CDR3 is CASSSRTGNTEAFF. In DNA, the CDR3 is TGTGCCAGCAGCTCACGGACAGGGAATACTGAAGCTTTCTTT. The rearrangement uses TRBV11-2 and TRBJ1-1, with 8 bases that match TRBD1. The CDR3 runs to 14 residues. Germline V lookup: CDR1 SGHAT, CDR2 FQNNGV. Unmatched junction bases numbered 6, after V lost 4 bases and J lost 5 bases.

The chain has TRBV29-1 and TRBJ2-2; D gene unclear. Germline loops: CDR1 SQVTM, CDR2 ANQGSEA. The CDR3 runs 15 residues. V gave up 6 bases and J gave up 2 bases, with 16 bases separating them. The CDR3 DNA reads TGCAGCGTGGGCCTCGTGGGGAAAAACACCGGGGAGCTGTTTTTT. It specifies CSVGLVGKNTGELFF.

This sequence joins TRBV28 and TRBJ2-2; 12 bases are shared with TRBD2. Germline CDR1 MDHEN, CDR2 SYDVKM. Losses at the gene ends were 6 bases for V and 2 bases for J; bases not matched to a gene: 7. The CDR3 is 17 amino acids. CDR3: CASRRLAGGTNTGELFF. Written as DNA, the CDR3 is TGTGCCAGCAGACGGCTAGCGGGGGGGACTAACACCGGGGAGCTGTTTTTT.

The V and J genes are TRBV6-2 or TRBV6-3 and TRBJ1-2, with D hard to call. V lost 0 bases and J lost 11, with 13 bases in between. The germline CDR1 and CDR2 sequences are MNHEY and SVGEGT. This CDR3 comprises 13 residues. The CDR3 region has the DNA TGTGCCAGCAGTTACTCGAATCCTGTCCGTTACACCTTC. This codes for CASSYSNPVRYTF.

The chain recombines TRBV11-1 with TRBJ2-7; perhaps D is TRBD1 or TRBD2 (6 bases each). V was trimmed by 5 bases and J by 2 bases, leaving 16 bases between them. This CDR3 region has 15 residues. CDR1 is SGHAT, CDR2 FQDESV, per germline (reference sequence). The CDR3 reads CASSLLGGAAYEQYF. The CDR3 nucleotides are TGTGCCAGCAGCCTACTGGGGGGCGCCGCCTACGAGCAGTACTTC.

This clonotype was observed a few times. The chain joins TRBV20-1 to TRBJ2-3; maybe TRBD2 (6 bases). CDR1 and CDR2 from the germline V gene are DFQATT and SNEGSKA (reference sequence). V lost 3 bases and J lost 0, with 10 bases in between. This CDR3 spans 14 amino acids. The CDR3 nucleotides are TGCAGTGCTAGGACCCGGGAGAGCACAGATACGCAGTATTTT. It yields the protein CSARTRESTDTQYF.

The V gene is TRBV4-2, the J gene TRBJ2-7, with 12 bases matching TRBD2. The CDR3 runs 15 residues. V lost 1 base and J lost 6; bases outside the gene matches: 4. Germline V gene data show CDR1 as LGHNA and CDR2 as YNFKEQ. The CDR3 coding sequence is TGTGCCAGCAGCCAAGCGAGACTAGCGGGGGCCGAGCAGTACTTC. Translation gives CASSQARLAGAEQYF.

The CDR3 sequence is CATSYQGVYTF. The DNA for the CDR3 is TGTGCCACCAGCTATCAGGGAGTTTACACCTTC. The chain employs TRBV24-1 and TRBJ1-2, with D perhaps matching TRBD1 (5 bases). Trimming removed 7 bases at V and 11 bases at J, with 13 bases between. Per germline, CDR1 KGHDR and CDR2 SFDVKD. The CDR3 extends over 11 amino acids.

The chain recombines TRBV18 with TRBJ2-1; 10 positions agree with TRBD2. The CDR3 runs 16 residues. J was trimmed by 4 bases and V by 1 base; bases with no gene match: 4. Per germline, CDR1 KGHSH and CDR2 LQKENI. For the CDR3, the DNA is TGTGCCAGCTCACCACTGGCAGCGGGAGGGTACAATGAGCAGTTCTTC. Protein product: CASSPLAAGGYNEQFF.

This clonotype has only a few counts. The chain is built from TRBV10-3 and TRBJ1-4; 10 nucleotides agree with TRBD1. The CDR3 has 15 residues. Trimming at V came to 3 bases and at J to 6 bases, leaving 4 bases not matched to a gene. Germline CDR1 ENHRY, CDR2 SYGVKD. CDR3 nucleotides: TGTGCCATCAGTGAATTTGGACAGGGGGATGAAAAACTGTTTTTT. Its protein is CAISEFGQGDEKLFF.

The chain combines TRBV2 with TRBJ1-4, with 8 bases identical to TRBD1. This CDR3 has 13 amino acids. The germline CDR1 and CDR2 sequences are SNHLY and FYNNEI. The J segment lost 8 bases and the V segment lost 4 bases, leaving 3 bases of the junction unmatched. The CDR3, as DNA: TGTGCCAGCAGTGGCCGGACAGGGGAAAAACTGTTTTTT. It codes for CASSGRTGEKLFF. The full variable domain, its missing parts supplied by reference TRBV2 and TRBJ1-4, is EPEVTQTPSHQVTQMGQEVILRCVPISNHLYFYWYRQILGQKVEFLVSFYNNEISEKSEIFDDQFSVERPDGSNFTLKIRSTKLEDSAMYFCASSGRTGEKLFFGSGTQLSVL.

This clonotype was picked up a small number of times. This chain joins TRBV2 and TRBJ2-7, with 7 bases that match TRBD1. This CDR3 has 15 amino acids. Unmatched junction bases numbered 10, after V lost 6 bases and J lost 2 bases. Germline loops: CDR1 SNHLY, CDR2 FYNNEI. As DNA, the CDR3 is TGTGCCAGCAGCTTTTCACCGGGACAGACCTACGAGCAGTACTTC. Translated, it gives CASSFSPGQTYEQYF.